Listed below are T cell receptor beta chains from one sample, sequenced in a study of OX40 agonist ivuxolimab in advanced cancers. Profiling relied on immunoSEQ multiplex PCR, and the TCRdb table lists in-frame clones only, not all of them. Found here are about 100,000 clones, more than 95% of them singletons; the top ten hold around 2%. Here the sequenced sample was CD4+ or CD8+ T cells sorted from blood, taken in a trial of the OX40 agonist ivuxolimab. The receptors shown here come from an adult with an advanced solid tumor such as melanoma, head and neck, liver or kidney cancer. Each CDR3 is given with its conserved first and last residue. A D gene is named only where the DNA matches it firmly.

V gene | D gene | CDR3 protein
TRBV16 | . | CASSQLTGPYNEQFF
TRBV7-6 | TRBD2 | CASSPLSSSGRFSYEQYF
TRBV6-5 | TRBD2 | CASSDTSGIGNEQFF
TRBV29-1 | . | CSVELRQGYTGELFF
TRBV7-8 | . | CASSLEGGTYEQYF
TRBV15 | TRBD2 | CATSESDYGTIADEQYF
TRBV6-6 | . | CASSAGSGYTF
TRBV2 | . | CASSRVYEQYF
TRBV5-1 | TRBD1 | CASSGRTGSNTEAFF
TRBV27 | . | CASSFFGRGTDTQYF
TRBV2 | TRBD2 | CASSLAGSDTQYF
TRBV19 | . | CASSIQGEVIYEQYF
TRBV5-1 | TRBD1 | CASSLGQGAGELFF
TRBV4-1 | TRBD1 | CASSPPQGAGGYTF
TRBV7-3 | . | CASSWGQPNTGELFF
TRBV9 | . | CASSLYGTEGNEQFF
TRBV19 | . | CASGQGSSYEQYF
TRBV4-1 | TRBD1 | CASSQDRGQGRGGVDTEAFF
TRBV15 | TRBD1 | CATSLAGGNNEQFF
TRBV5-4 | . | CASSPYSGLTEAFF
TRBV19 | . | CASSPPQGGQVVEQFF
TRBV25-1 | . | CASSGLDYRELFF
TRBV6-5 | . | CASSFNDGAEAFF
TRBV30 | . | CAWTGSPQETQYF
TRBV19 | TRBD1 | CASSSVGGAGNQPQHF
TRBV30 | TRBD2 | CAWSVLAGGETQYF
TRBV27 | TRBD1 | CASSPGQGEVEQYF
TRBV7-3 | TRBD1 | CASSPDRETEAFF
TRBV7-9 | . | CASSWTAGGYTF
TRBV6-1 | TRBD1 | CASNAAGTGFPEAFF
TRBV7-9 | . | CASSFTAGVLTF
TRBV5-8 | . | CASSLLMTVVTEAFF
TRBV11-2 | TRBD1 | CASRPPLGQEKNTEAFF
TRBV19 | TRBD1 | CASSLGTGAYQETQYF
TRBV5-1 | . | CASSWDLATEAFF
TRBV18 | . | CASSPRGGGSNQPQHF
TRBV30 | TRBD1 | CACGQGAVTGELFF
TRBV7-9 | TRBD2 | CASSPRLAGVDEQYF
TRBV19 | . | CASSKLDSSYEQYF
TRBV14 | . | CASSQAPDTDTQYF
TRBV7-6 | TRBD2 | CASSLEAELAGGTHSDTQYF
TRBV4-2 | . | CASSQDEGLGEKLFF
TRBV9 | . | CASSPNRDNIWDTQYF
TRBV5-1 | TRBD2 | CASSSTPRERGEETQYF
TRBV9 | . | CASSLGQVPQETQYF
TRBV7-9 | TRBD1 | CASSYDRGTNQPQHF
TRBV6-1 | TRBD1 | CASLRTGETLYGYTF
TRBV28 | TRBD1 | CASSKTGGYTF
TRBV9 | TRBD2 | CASSVARSGEETQYF
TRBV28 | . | CASSLLNTGELFF
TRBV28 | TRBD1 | CASNKGDSNTDTQYF
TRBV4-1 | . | CASSQGRTSNQPQHF
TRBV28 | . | CASSWGDGTQRTAGYTF
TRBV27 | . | CASSLYQGSGNTIYF